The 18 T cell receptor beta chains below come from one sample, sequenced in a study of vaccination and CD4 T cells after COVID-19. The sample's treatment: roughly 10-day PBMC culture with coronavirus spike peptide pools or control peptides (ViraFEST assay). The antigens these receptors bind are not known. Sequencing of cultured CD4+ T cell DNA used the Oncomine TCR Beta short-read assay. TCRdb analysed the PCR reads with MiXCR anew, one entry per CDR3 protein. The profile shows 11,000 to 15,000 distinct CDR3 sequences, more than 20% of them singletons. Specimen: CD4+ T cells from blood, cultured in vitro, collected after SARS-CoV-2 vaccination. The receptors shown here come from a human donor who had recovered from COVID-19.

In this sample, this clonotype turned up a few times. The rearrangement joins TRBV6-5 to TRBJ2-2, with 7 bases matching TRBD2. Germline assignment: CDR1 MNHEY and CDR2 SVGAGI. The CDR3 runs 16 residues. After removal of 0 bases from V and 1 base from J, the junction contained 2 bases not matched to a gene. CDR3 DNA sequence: TGTGCCAGCAGTTACTCGGGAGGGAAGAACACCGGGGAGCTGTTTTTT. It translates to CASSYSGGKNTGELFF.

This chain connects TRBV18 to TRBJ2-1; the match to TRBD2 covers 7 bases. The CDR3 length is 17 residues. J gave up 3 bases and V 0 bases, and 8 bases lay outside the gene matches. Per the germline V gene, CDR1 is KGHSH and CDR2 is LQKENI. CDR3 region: CASSPPVGSGDYNEQFF. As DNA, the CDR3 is TGTGCCAGCTCACCACCGGTTGGAAGCGGGGACTACAATGAGCAGTTCTTC. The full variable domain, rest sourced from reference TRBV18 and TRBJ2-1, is NAGVMQNPRHLVRRRGQEARLRCSPMKGHSHVYWYRQLPEEGLKFMVYLQKENIIDESGMPKERFSAEFPKEGPSILRIQQVVRGDSAAYFCASSPPVGSGDYNEQFFGPGTRLTVL.

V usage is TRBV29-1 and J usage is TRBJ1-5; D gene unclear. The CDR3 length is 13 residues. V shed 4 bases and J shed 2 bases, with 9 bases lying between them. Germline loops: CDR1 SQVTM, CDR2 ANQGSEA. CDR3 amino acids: CSVVPDGNQPQHF. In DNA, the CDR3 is TGCAGCGTTGTCCCGGACGGCAATCAGCCCCAGCATTTT.

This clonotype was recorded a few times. The DNA of the CDR3 is TGTGCCACCAGTGATTCCACAGGGGTATGGGAGCAGTTCTTC. Amino acid sequence: CATSDSTGVWEQFF. The chain links TRBV24-1 to TRBJ2-1, with 7 bases fitting TRBD1. The CDR3 length is 14 residues. V trimming: 2 bases; J trimming: 10 bases; junction bases outside the gene matches: 7. The V gene's germline CDR1 is KGHDR and CDR2 SFDVKD.

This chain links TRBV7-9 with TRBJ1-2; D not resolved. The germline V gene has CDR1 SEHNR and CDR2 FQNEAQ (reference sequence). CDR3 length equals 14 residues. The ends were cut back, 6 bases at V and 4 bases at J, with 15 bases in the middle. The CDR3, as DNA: TGTGCCAGCAGTGCTTCGGGGTTCGGCTATGGCTACACCTTC. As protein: CASSASGFGYGYTF.

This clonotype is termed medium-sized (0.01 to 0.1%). The CDR3 spells CSVRLRSYNSPLHF. DNA of the CDR3: TGCAGTGTCAGGTTGAGGTCCTATAATTCACCCCTCCACTTT. The chain employs TRBV20-1 and TRBJ1-6; D not resolved. The CDR3 has 14 residues. V lost 7 bases, J lost 1 base, and 11 bases lay in between. Germline V gene sequence: CDR1 DFQATT, CDR2 SNEGSKA (reference sequence).

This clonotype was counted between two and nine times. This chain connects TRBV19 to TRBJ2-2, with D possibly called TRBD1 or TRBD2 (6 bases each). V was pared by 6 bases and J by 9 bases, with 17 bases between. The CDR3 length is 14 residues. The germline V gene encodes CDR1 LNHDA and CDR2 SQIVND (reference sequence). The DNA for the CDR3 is TGTGCCAGTAGGGGGGGCCCCCCCCCCAGGGAGCTGTTTTTT. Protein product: CASRGGPPPRELFF.

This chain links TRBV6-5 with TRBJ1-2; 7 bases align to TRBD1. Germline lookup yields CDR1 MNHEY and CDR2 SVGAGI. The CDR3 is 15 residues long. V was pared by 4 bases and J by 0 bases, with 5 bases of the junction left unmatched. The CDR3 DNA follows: TGTGCCAGCAGTTTCGACAGGGAACCTAACTATGGCTACACCTTC. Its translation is CASSFDREPNYGYTF.

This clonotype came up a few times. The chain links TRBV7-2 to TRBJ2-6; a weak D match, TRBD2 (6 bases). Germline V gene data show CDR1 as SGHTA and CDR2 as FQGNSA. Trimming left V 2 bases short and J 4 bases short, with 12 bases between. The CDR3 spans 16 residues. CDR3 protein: CASSLYISGGANVLTF. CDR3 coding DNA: TGTGCCAGCAGCTTATATATCAGCGGGGGGGCCAACGTCCTGACTTTC.

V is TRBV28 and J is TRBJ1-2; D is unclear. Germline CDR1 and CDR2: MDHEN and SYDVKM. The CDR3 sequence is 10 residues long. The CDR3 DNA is TGTGCTTCGTTCTACTATGGCTACACCTTC. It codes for CASFYYGYTF.

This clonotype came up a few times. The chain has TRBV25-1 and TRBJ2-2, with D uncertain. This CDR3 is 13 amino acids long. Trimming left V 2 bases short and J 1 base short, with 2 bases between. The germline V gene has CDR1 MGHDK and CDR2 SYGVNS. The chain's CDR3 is CASSEQNTGELFF. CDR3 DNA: TGTGCCAGCAGTGAACAGAACACCGGGGAGCTGTTTTTT.

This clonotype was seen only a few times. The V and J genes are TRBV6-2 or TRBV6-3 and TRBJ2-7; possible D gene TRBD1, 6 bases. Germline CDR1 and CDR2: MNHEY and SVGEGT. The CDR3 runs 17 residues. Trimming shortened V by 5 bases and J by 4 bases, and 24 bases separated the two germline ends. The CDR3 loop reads CASSRRTGIRTRYEQYF. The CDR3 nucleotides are TGTGCCAGCAGTCGGCGCACAGGGATTCGGACCCGATACGAGCAGTACTTC.

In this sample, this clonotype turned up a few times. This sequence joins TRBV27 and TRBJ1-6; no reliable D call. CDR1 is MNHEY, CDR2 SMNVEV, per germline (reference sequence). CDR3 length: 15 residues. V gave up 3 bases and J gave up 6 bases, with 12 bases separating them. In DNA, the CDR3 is TGTGCCAGCAGTTTCTTTGGGGTGGGTAATTCACCCCTCCACTTT. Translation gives CASSFFGVGNSPLHF.

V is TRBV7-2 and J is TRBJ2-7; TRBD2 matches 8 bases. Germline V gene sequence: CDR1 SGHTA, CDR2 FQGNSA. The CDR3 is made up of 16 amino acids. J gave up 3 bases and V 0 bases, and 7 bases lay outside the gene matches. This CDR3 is CASSLASGAPVYEQYF. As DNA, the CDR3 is TGTGCCAGCAGCTTAGCTAGCGGGGCCCCTGTCTACGAGCAGTACTTC.

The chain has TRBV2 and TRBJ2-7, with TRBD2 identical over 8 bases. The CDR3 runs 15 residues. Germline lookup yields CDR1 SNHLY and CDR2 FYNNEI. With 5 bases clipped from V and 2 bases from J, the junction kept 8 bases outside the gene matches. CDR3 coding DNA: TGTGCCAGCAGTCTTCAGGCGGGAGGTACCTACGAGCAGTACTTC. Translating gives CASSLQAGGTYEQYF. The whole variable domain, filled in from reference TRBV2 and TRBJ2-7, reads EPEVTQTPSHQVTQMGQEVILRCVPISNHLYFYWYRQILGQKVEFLVSFYNNEISEKSEIFDDQFSVERPDGSNFTLKIRSTKLEDSAMYFCASSLQAGGTYEQYFGPGTRLTVT.

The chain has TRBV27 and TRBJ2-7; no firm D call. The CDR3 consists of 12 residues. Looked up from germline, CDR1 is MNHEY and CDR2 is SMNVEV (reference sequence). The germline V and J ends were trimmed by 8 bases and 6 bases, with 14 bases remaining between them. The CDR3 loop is CASHSHVSEQYF. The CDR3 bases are TGTGCCAGCCACTCCCACGTGAGCGAGCAGTACTTC.

CDR3 nucleotides: TGTGCCAGCAGCTTTGAACAGGGGGCGCCCAACACCGGGGAGCTGTTTTTT. Translation: CASSFEQGAPNTGELFF. The chain combines TRBV5-6 with TRBJ2-2; 9 nucleotides line up with TRBD1. The J segment lost 2 bases and the V segment lost 2 bases, leaving 7 bases of the junction unmatched. The germline V gene has CDR1 SGHDT and CDR2 YYEEEE. CDR3 length equals 17 residues.

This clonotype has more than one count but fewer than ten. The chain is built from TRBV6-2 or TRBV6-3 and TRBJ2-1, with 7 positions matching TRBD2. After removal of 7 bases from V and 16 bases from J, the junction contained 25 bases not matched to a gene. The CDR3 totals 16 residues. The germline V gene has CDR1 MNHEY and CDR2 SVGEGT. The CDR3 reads CASTGSGSRGGRGSFF. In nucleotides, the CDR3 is TGTGCCAGCACCGGATCGGGGTCAAGGGGCGGGAGAGGGAGTTTCTTC.